This T cell receptor (beta chain) is from a study of T-cell memory formation after mild COVID-19. Background on the study: The two donors had largely donor-specific TCR clusters.

This clonotype was observed a handful of times. Its target is not known. Amplification by 5'RACE using constant-segment primers produced TCR alpha and TCR beta cDNA libraries that carried sample barcodes and UMIs. TCRdb processed the 5' RACE reads anew with MiXCR; each CDR3 protein has one entry. The sample has approximately 150,000 distinct CDR3 sequences, roughly a fifth seen once. Germline CDR1 and CDR2: MNHEY and SVGEGT. The V gene lost 2 bases and the J gene lost 5 bases, with 13 bases spanning the gap. This CDR3 is 14 amino acids long. Study-wide findings and caveats: Day 15 to 85 contracting clones showed balanced CD4/CD8; day 15 to 37 expanders favored CD4+. Confirmation was lacking for SARS-CoV-2 specificity of second-wave clones that peaked on day 37.

V and J are TRBV6-2 or TRBV6-3 and TRBJ2-7; either TRBD1 or TRBD2 may supply D (5 bases each). The receptor was isolated from an adult woman who had mild COVID-19 (a few samples of this study predate the infection). Cell type and time point are not known. Sample: PBMCs or a T cell subset sorted from them (not recorded which). CDR3 region: CASSYARVGNEQYF. The CDR3 nucleotides read TGTGCCAGCAGTTACGCCAGGGTCGGGAACGAGCAGTACTTC.